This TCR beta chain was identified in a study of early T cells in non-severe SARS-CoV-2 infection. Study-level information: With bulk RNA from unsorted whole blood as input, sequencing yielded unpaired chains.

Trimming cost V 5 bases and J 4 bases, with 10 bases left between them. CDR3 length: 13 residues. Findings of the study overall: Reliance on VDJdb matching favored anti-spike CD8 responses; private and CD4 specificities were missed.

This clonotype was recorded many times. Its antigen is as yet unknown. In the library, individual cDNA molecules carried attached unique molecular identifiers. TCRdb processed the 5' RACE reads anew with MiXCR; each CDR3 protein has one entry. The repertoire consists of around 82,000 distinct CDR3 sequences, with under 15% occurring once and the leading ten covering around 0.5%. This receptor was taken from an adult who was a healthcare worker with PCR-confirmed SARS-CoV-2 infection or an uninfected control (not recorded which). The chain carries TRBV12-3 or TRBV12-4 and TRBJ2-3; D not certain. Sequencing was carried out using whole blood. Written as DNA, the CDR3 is TGTGCCAGCAGTGGCCGCCTGCCAGATACGCAGTATTTT. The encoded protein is CASSGRLPDTQYF.